Following are 25 T cell receptor beta chains from one sample sequenced in a study of vaccination effects on CD4 cells after COVID-19. Assay used: immunoSEQ multiplex PCR; TCRdb lists only in-frame clones, some missing. The table includes 45,000 to 65,000 clones, around 73% detected once. Antigen specificity for these receptors is unknown. The culture ran for approximately 11 days before CD4+ T cells were isolated. It was two doses of either the BNT162b2 or mRNA-1273 vaccine that participants received. Specimen: CD4+ T cells from PBMCs cultured without peptide, collected after COVID-19 vaccination. All receptors come from a human donor who received a COVID-19 vaccine.

As DNA, the CDR3 is TGCGCCAGCAGTCCACTAGCGGGAGAAGGAAATGAGCAGTTCTTC. It translates to CASSPLAGEGNEQFF. The chain carries TRBV5-1 and TRBJ2-1; 11 bases align to TRBD2. The CDR3 has 15 amino acids. Trimming at V came to 5 bases and at J to 7 bases, leaving 8 bases not matched to a gene. Germline-derived CDR1 and CDR2 are SGHRS and YFSETQ. The variable domain in full, completed from reference TRBV5-1 and TRBJ2-1, reads KAGVTQTPRYLIKTRGQQVTLSCSPISGHRSVSWYQQTPGQGLQFLFEYFSETQRNKGNFPGRFSGRQFSNSRSEMNVSTLELGDSALYLCASSPLAGEGNEQFFGPGTRLTVL.

CDR3 DNA sequence: TGTGCCAGCAGCTTAGGAGGGGACTACACCTTC. Residues: CASSLGGDYTF. The chain has TRBV7-8 and TRBJ1-2; TRBD1 might be the D (5 bases). Trimming pared 1 base from V and 10 bases from J, leaving 7 bases between. Germline V gene data show CDR1 as SGHVS and CDR2 as FQNEAQ. The CDR3 is made up of 11 amino acids.

J is TRBJ1-2 and V is TRBV6-1; D remains unclear. The germline CDR1 and CDR2 sequences are MNHNS and SASEGT. This CDR3 region has 11 residues. Trimming cost V 2 bases and J 5 bases, with 3 bases left between them. The CDR3 nucleotides read TGTGCCAGCAGTGAATCTTATGGCTACACCTTC. This sequence encodes CASSESYGYTF.

The V and J genes are TRBV5-1 and TRBJ2-3, with D uncertain. Looked up from germline, CDR1 is SGHRS and CDR2 is YFSETQ. The CDR3 runs 15 residues. V lost 0 bases, J lost 2 bases, and 10 bases lay in between. Here the CDR3 reads CASSLGGGYTDTQYF. CDR3 nucleotide sequence: TGCGCCAGCAGCTTGGGTGGCGGCTACACAGATACGCAGTATTTT.

The J gene is TRBJ1-3, the V gene TRBV6-1; D not resolved. Germline V gene sequence: CDR1 MNHNS, CDR2 SASEGT. CDR3 length: 17 amino acids. V was pared by 2 bases and J by 8 bases, with 22 bases between. This chain's CDR3 is CASSEPVWLAEADTIYF. The CDR3 nucleotides are TGTGCCAGCAGTGAACCCGTTTGGTTAGCAGAGGCGGACACCATATATTTT.

This chain connects TRBV30 to TRBJ2-1, with 8 bases lining up with TRBD2. This CDR3 is 19 amino acids long. Germline CDR1 is GTSNPN and CDR2 is SVGIG (reference sequence). Trimming at V came to 0 bases and at J to 0 bases, leaving 13 bases not matched to a gene. The CDR3 DNA sequence: TGTGCCTGGAGTGTACCCCGGGGGGGACTTAGGAGCTCCTACAATGAGCAGTTCTTC. Its translation: CAWSVPRGGLRSSYNEQFF.

The gene calls are TRBV24-1 and TRBJ2-1; TRBD1 matches at 9 bases. Germline V gene data show CDR1 as KGHDR and CDR2 as SFDVKD. This CDR3 region has 16 residues. The ends lost 3 bases at V and 6 bases at J; junction bases unmatched: 8. CDR3 amino acids: CATSDPGTGKGNEQFF. CDR3 sequence (DNA): TGTGCCACCAGTGATCCCGGGACAGGGAAGGGCAATGAGCAGTTCTTC.

V is TRBV29-1 and J is TRBJ2-7, with a possible D match to TRBD2 (6 bases). V shed 1 base and J shed 1 base, with 14 bases lying between them. The CDR3 spans 15 residues. Germline loops: CDR1 SQVTM, CDR2 ANQGSEA. The CDR3, as DNA: TGCAGCGTTGAAGCCACGGGGGACGGATCCTACGAGCAGTACTTC. Translating gives CSVEATGDGSYEQYF.

The chain uses TRBV9 and TRBJ1-1; no firm D call. V lost 0 bases and J lost 6, with 9 bases in between. The CDR3 covers 13 residues. Germline assignment: CDR1 SGDLS and CDR2 YYNGEE. The chain's CDR3 is CASSVEESSEAFF. The CDR3 DNA reads TGTGCCAGCAGCGTAGAGGAGAGCTCTGAAGCTTTCTTT.

This clone was picked up one time. The chain is built from TRBV2 and TRBJ1-1; maybe TRBD1 (5 bases). The CDR3 extends over 13 amino acids. V was cut by 9 bases and J by 4 bases, with 15 bases left in between. From germline, CDR1 is SNHLY and CDR2 FYNNEI. Here the CDR3 DNA reads TGTGCCAGTTCCGGGGGAGGCGGCACTGAAGCTTTCTTT. As protein: CASSGGGGTEAFF.

This chain connects TRBV5-1 to TRBJ2-2; 10 nucleotides align to TRBD2. The CDR3 sequence is 15 residues long. V lost 0 bases and J lost 5; bases outside the gene matches: 1. Germline V gives CDR1 SGHRS, CDR2 YFSETQ. CDR3 nucleotides: TGCGCCAGCAGCTTGGCACTAGCGGGGACCGGGGAGCTGTTTTTT. Protein product: CASSLALAGTGELFF.

This clone was seen only a few times. The rearrangement links TRBV27 to TRBJ1-5; a possible D gene is TRBD1 (5 bases). The V end lost 7 bases, the J end lost 7 bases, and 17 bases lay between the germline ends. The germline CDR1 and CDR2 sequences are MNHEY and SMNVEV (reference sequence). This CDR3 comprises 14 residues. CDR3 nucleotide sequence: TGTGCCAGCACCTTATTGGGGCAACGGCAGCCCCAGCATTTT. Amino acids: CASTLLGQRQPQHF.

This clone was counted a few times. The chain uses TRBV18 and TRBJ1-1; D unresolved. This CDR3 has 15 residues. Trimming took 2 bases from V and 4 from J, leaving 14 bases between them. The V gene's germline CDR1 is KGHSH and CDR2 LQKENI. This CDR3 reads CASSPNRGKGTEAFF. CDR3 coding DNA: TGTGCCAGCTCACCAAATCGGGGAAAAGGCACTGAAGCTTTCTTT. The whole variable domain, remainder taken from reference TRBV18 and TRBJ1-1, is NAGVMQNPRHLVRRRGQEARLRCSPMKGHSHVYWYRQLPEEGLKFMVYLQKENIIDESGMPKERFSAEFPKEGPSILRIQQVVRGDSAAYFCASSPNRGKGTEAFFGQGTRLTVV.

This sequence joins TRBV29-1 and TRBJ2-7; tentative D call: TRBD1 (7 bases). Trimming shortened V by 6 bases and J by 6 bases, and 18 bases separated the two germline ends. The CDR3 spans 13 residues. Germline V gene lookup returns CDR1 SQVTM and CDR2 ANQGSEA. This CDR3 reads CSVAGGGRGEQYF. CDR3 coding DNA: TGCAGCGTCGCAGGGGGAGGTCGGGGCGAGCAGTACTTC.

CDR3 sequence reads: CATSRGGRGGNEQFF. DNA of the CDR3: TGTGCCACCAGCAGAGGCGGCCGGGGAGGCAATGAGCAGTTCTTC. J is TRBJ2-1 and V is TRBV15, with D possibly TRBD2 on 6 matching bases. The CDR3 extends over 15 amino acids. Germline V gene data show CDR1 as LNHNV and CDR2 as YYDKDF (reference sequence). Trimming shortened V by 1 base and J by 6 bases, and 13 bases separated the two germline ends.

J is TRBJ1-2 and V is TRBV2; 8 nucleotides align to TRBD1. Germline assignment: CDR1 SNHLY and CDR2 FYNNEI. J gave up 8 bases and V 6 bases, and 8 bases lay outside the gene matches. The CDR3 spans 13 residues. In nucleotides, the CDR3 is TGTGCCAGCAGCGAGACAGGGGCAGAGGGCTACACCTTC. Translation gives CASSETGAEGYTF.

The rearrangement uses TRBV4-2 and TRBJ2-3; 12 bases match TRBD2. V lost 3 bases, J lost 3 bases, and 10 bases stayed unmatched. CDR3 size: 18 residues. The germline CDR1 and CDR2 sequences are LGHNA and YNFKEQ. The CDR3 DNA reads TGTGCCAGCAGCCAGACGCTCCTAGCGGGGGGGCGGACAGATACGCAGTATTTT. Its protein is CASSQTLLAGGRTDTQYF.

The CDR3 protein is CASSFGTGGEKLFF. The CDR3 bases are TGTGCCAGCAGTTTCGGGACAGGGGGTGAAAAACTGTTTTTT. The chain recombines TRBV28 with TRBJ1-4; TRBD1 aligns across 11 bases. The CDR3 runs 14 residues. Germline V lookup: CDR1 MDHEN, CDR2 SYDVKM. J lost 7 bases, V lost 3 bases, and 1 base had no gene match. Combining the CDR3 with reference TRBV28 and TRBJ1-4 gives the whole variable domain DVKVTQSSRYLVKRTGEKVFLECVQDMDHENMFWYRQDPGLGLRLIYFSYDVKMKEKGDIPEGYSVSREKKERFSLILESASTNQTSMYLCASSFGTGGEKLFFGSGTQLSVL.

J is TRBJ1-6 and V is TRBV6-5, with D possibly being TRBD1 (6 bases). CDR3 length: 12 residues. Germline assignment: CDR1 MNHEY and CDR2 SVGAGI. The V gene lost 2 bases and the J gene lost 12 bases, with 8 bases spanning the gap. The DNA of the CDR3 is TGTGCCAGCAGTTACAGGGGGAGACCCCTCCACTTT. Protein sequence: CASSYRGRPLHF.

This clone showed up just a few times. The J gene is TRBJ2-1, the V gene TRBV28; 10 bases line up with TRBD2. The germline V gene encodes CDR1 MDHEN and CDR2 SYDVKM. Trimming took 8 bases from V and 0 from J; bases not matched to a gene: 7. CDR3 length equals 16 residues. The CDR3 spells CASGAGGSSSYNEQFF. The CDR3 DNA reads as TGTGCCAGCGGAGCGGGAGGGTCGAGCTCCTACAATGAGCAGTTCTTC.

This chain joins TRBV3-1 (or the pseudogene TRBV3-2) and TRBJ2-1; 11 nucleotides match TRBD2. V gave up 4 bases and J gave up 5 bases; unmatched junction bases: 7. CDR3 length: 16 amino acids. The germline gives CDR1 LGHDT, CDR2 YNNKEL (reference sequence). CDR3 loop: CASSPSSGGTNNEQFF. The CDR3 DNA sequence: TGTGCCAGCAGCCCGTCTAGCGGGGGGACCAACAATGAGCAGTTCTTC.

This clone was seen only once. The V and J genes are TRBV18 and TRBJ2-7, with TRBD1 as a possible D gene (6 bases). V lost 3 bases, J lost 2 bases, and 14 bases lay in between. This CDR3 contains 15 residues. The V gene's germline CDR1 is KGHSH and CDR2 LQKENI. In DNA form, the CDR3 reads TGTGCCAGCTCACCCACCGGGACATACCCCTACGAGCAGTACTTC. Translation gives CASSPTGTYPYEQYF.

This chain joins TRBV7-8 and TRBJ1-1, with D tentatively TRBD1 (6 bases). Looked up from germline, CDR1 is SGHVS and CDR2 is FQNEAQ. The V end was cut by 1 base, the J end by 2 bases, with 11 bases between. The CDR3 consists of 15 residues. CDR3 sequence: CASSLGRGRNTEAFF. CDR3 nucleotide sequence: TGTGCCAGCAGCTTAGGCAGGGGTCGAAACACTGAAGCTTTCTTT.

The V gene is TRBV29-1, the J gene TRBJ2-7; D may be TRBD1 or TRBD2 (6 bases each). V was clipped by 4 bases and J by 4 bases, with 11 bases between them. Germline V gene sequence: CDR1 SQVTM, CDR2 ANQGSEA. CDR3 length: 12 residues. This CDR3 reads CSVVGGAYEQYF. The DNA of the CDR3 is TGCAGCGTTGTGGGGGGCGCTTACGAGCAGTACTTC.

This clone has only a few counts. The chain couples TRBV23-1 to TRBJ1-3; D is unclear. Being an ORF, TRBV23-1 has a function that is uncertain. The CDR3 consists of 17 residues. The V end lost 0 bases, the J end lost 0 bases, and 12 bases lay between the germline ends. This CDR3 reads CASSQSRRVVSGNTIYF. The CDR3 DNA follows: TGCGCCAGCAGTCAATCTCGGAGGGTTGTCTCTGGAAACACCATATATTTT.